One and the same sample provided the 15 T cell receptor beta chains below, sequenced in a study of T-cell reconstitution after alpha-beta-depleted transplantation in children. Preparation of the TCRbeta library was carried out with unique molecular identifiers. TCRdb ran MiXCR on the PCR reads and lists one entry per CDR3 protein. Among a few hundred thousand distinct CDR3 sequences listed, about 8.8% were seen once. The starting material was PBMCs from the stem cell graft donor, obtained from the stem cell graft. Receptor source: a human donor who donated a stem cell graft to a child with SCID.

There are many counts of this clonotype. J is TRBJ1-2 and V is TRBV7-9; tentatively, D is TRBD1 (5 bases). Germline CDR1 and CDR2: SEHNR and FQNEAQ (reference sequence). The CDR3 spans 14 residues. The V gene lost 5 bases and the J gene lost 4 bases, with 14 bases spanning the gap. The CDR3 DNA follows: TGTGCCAGCAGCCTACAAGCGGGGGTCTATGGCTACACCTTC. Protein sequence: CASSLQAGVYGYTF.

This clonotype was seen ten or more times. This chain joins TRBV20-1 and TRBJ2-6; D remains ambiguous. Germline CDR1 is DFQATT and CDR2 is SNEGSKA (reference sequence). V was cut by 3 bases and J by 2 bases, with 5 bases left in between. The CDR3 is 13 amino acids. The CDR3 spells CSASSPGANVLTF. CDR3 sequence (DNA): TGCAGTGCTAGTTCACCTGGGGCCAACGTCCTGACTTTC.

This clonotype was detected only a few times. This chain connects TRBV5-1 to TRBJ2-3; 9 nucleotides match TRBD2. Trimming at V came to 4 bases and at J to 3 bases, leaving 12 bases not matched to a gene. CDR1 is SGHRS, CDR2 YFSETQ, per germline. The CDR3 is 17 residues long. The chain's CDR3 is CASSPRKAGGSTDTQYF. For the CDR3, the DNA is TGCGCCAGCAGCCCTCGGAAGGCGGGGGGGAGTACAGATACGCAGTATTTT.

This clonotype showed up many times. The rearrangement uses TRBV29-1 and TRBJ2-1, with D possibly matching TRBD1 (5 bases). V shed 0 bases and J shed 4 bases, with 10 bases lying between them. Germline V CDR1 and CDR2: SQVTM, ANQGSEA. This CDR3 has 14 amino acids. Here the CDR3 DNA reads TGCAGCGTTGAAGAACGCCCAGGGTACAATGAGCAGTTCTTC. It encodes CSVEERPGYNEQFF.

This clonotype was found many times. CDR3 residues: CASTRVRTSGGDTDTQYF. CDR3 bases: TGTGCCAGCACCCGCGTCCGGACTAGCGGGGGGGACACAGATACGCAGTATTTT. The rearrangement joins TRBV11-2 to TRBJ2-3; 15 bases agree with TRBD2. The CDR3 is 18 residues long. From germline, CDR1 is SGHAT and CDR2 FQNNGV. Germline trimming cut 7 bases from V and 2 bases from J; bases unmatched to any gene: 10.

The chain links TRBV20-1 to TRBJ2-1; D may be TRBD2 (6 bases). The CDR3 runs to 13 residues. CDR1 is DFQATT and CDR2 is SNEGSKA in the germline V gene (reference sequence). V lost 4 bases to trimming and J lost 8 bases, with 15 bases between them. The CDR3 loop reads CSATQTSYYEQFF. CDR3 DNA sequence: TGCAGTGCTACCCAGACTAGTTACTATGAGCAGTTCTTC.

This clonotype was seen repeatedly, ten times or more. This sequence joins TRBV6-1 and TRBJ1-2; the D gene is possibly TRBD1 (5 bases). The ends were cut back, 4 bases at V and 4 bases at J, with 19 bases in the middle. The CDR3 contains 16 residues. The germline gives CDR1 MNHNS, CDR2 SASEGT. The CDR3 spells CASSGPKAAGRYGYTF. Here the CDR3 DNA reads TGTGCCAGCAGTGGGCCAAAGGCAGCAGGGCGCTATGGCTACACCTTC.

The sample holds one count of this clonotype. This chain connects TRBV10-2 to TRBJ2-7; 11 bases line up with TRBD1. J lost 3 bases, V lost 6 bases, and 7 bases had no gene match. Per germline, CDR1 WSHSY and CDR2 SAAADI. The CDR3 totals 15 residues. The CDR3, as DNA: TGCGCCAGCAGGAGCCCGGGACAGGGGGTCTACGAGCAGTACTTC. Translation gives CASRSPGQGVYEQYF.

This clonotype showed up many times. V usage is TRBV3-1 and J usage is TRBJ1-6; D call uncertain. Germline CDR1 and CDR2: LGHDT and YNNKEL (reference sequence). Trimming took 3 bases from V and 6 from J, leaving 9 bases between them. CDR3 length: 14 amino acids. The CDR3 bases are TGTGCCAGCAGCCAGTCGACGAGTAATTCACCCCTCCACTTT. It specifies CASSQSTSNSPLHF.

For this clonotype: A much larger clone sits a single nucleotide away, making a read error possible. The rearrangement links TRBV3-1 to TRBJ2-7; no reliable D call. Germline-derived CDR1 and CDR2 are LGHDT and YNNKEL (reference sequence). The CDR3 covers 11 residues. The CDR3 spells CASSRASEQNF. As DNA, the CDR3 is TGTGCCAGCAGCCGTGCAAGCGAGCAGAACTTC.

This clonotype was seen many times. V usage is TRBV7-3 and J usage is TRBJ2-1; 9 bases map to TRBD1. V dropped 8 bases and J dropped 8; count of bases not matched to a gene: 7. CDR1 is SGHTA, CDR2 FQGTGA, per germline. The CDR3 contains 13 residues. CDR3 in amino acids: CASGWGTGYEQFF. DNA for the CDR3: TGTGCCAGCGGCTGGGGGACAGGGTATGAGCAGTTCTTC.

The sample holds many counts of this clonotype. In DNA form, the CDR3 reads TGTGCCAGCAGGGGGGGCCTGAACAATCAGCCCCAGCATTTT. Translated, it gives CASRGGLNNQPQHF. The chain uses TRBV6-1 and TRBJ1-5; tentative D call: TRBD1 (6 bases). Trimming removed 6 bases from V and 3 bases from J, with 12 bases in between. CDR3 length: 14 amino acids. Looked up from germline, CDR1 is MNHNS and CDR2 is SASEGT.

This clonotype was detected ten times or more. This sequence joins TRBV4-1 and TRBJ1-1, with TRBD1 identical over 7 bases. The CDR3 loop spans 13 amino acids. Germline V gives CDR1 MGHRA, CDR2 YSYEKL. V was pared by 1 base and J by 9 bases, with 5 bases of the junction left unmatched. The CDR3 DNA follows: TGCGCCAGCAGCCAAGCAGGGGGGAACAAAGCTTTCTTT. Translated: CASSQAGGNKAFF.

The chain recombines TRBV20-1 with TRBJ2-1; 7 positions agree with TRBD1. CDR1 and CDR2 from the germline V gene are DFQATT and SNEGSKA (reference sequence). The CDR3 extends over 18 amino acids. Trimming at V came to 6 bases and at J to 4 bases, leaving 21 bases not matched to a gene. The CDR3 nucleotides are TGCAGTGCCTCTAAACTCTATTCGCAGGGGGAATGGTACAATGAGCAGTTCTTC. This sequence encodes CSASKLYSQGEWYNEQFF.

The rearrangement uses TRBV2 and TRBJ2-6; 14 bases are shared with TRBD2. The CDR3 has 19 amino acids. Germline CDR1 reads SNHLY; CDR2 reads FYNNEI. V shed 10 bases and J 3 bases; nucleotides not matched to a gene: 14. The DNA for the CDR3 is TGTGCCATCTGTAAGGGACTAGCGGGGGCGGCATTTGGGGCCAACGTCCTGACTTTC. Its protein product is CAICKGLAGAAFGANVLTF.